This TCR beta chain was documented in a study of blood T cell repertoires in COVID-19. Whole-study context: Sample material is recorded as cDNA or gDNA derived from T cells, B-cell-depleted T cells, or PBMCs.

TCRdb's table, derived via immunoSEQ multiplex PCR, lists solely in-frame clones and lacks some. Seen here are about 99,000 clones, roughly nine tenths observed once, and the top ten hold approximately 3.1%. Germline-derived CDR1 and CDR2 are MNHEY and SVGAGI. This CDR3 spans 13 amino acids. With V trimmed by 9 bases and J by 6 bases, 7 bases remained unmatched. Sequencing input: peripheral blood. The chain recombines TRBV6-5 with TRBJ1-2, with TRBD1 matching 10 bases. The source of this sequence is a man aged 45-65 years in a cohort sampled during active COVID-19. CDR3: CASSTGGSNGYTF. Written as DNA, the CDR3 is TGTGCCAGTTCGACAGGGGGCAGTAATGGCTACACCTTC.